The sequence of this TCR beta chain was determined in a study of shared clonotypes between healthy human individuals. General study points: Among non-shared clonotypes, generation probabilities were lower than among those shared by all four donors. As a rule, naive subsets had a larger estimated richness than memory subsets.

Only in-frame clones appear in the TCRdb table, and some are missing; sequencing was by immunoSEQ multiplex PCR. The sample has around 2.1 million clones, almost 96% seen once; the top ten hold over 0.1%. V lost 2 bases to trimming and J lost 1 base; unmatched junction nucleotides: 2. This CDR3 is built from 14 residues. Germline CDR1 SGHRS, CDR2 YFSETQ. As concerns this clone: The antigen is not known. Additional DNA sequences in this sample encode the identical CDR3.

The sequenced sample consisted of naive CD4+ T cells sorted from blood. Subset specified: CD45RA+ positively selected. This sequence joins TRBV5-1 and TRBJ2-7; 8 bases align to TRBD2. The clonotype was recovered from a man aged 18 to 35 in good health. The CDR3 sequence: CASSFSGVSYEQYF. CDR3 DNA sequence: TGCGCCAGCAGCTTTAGCGGGGTTTCCTACGAGCAGTACTTC. Drawing the rest from reference TRBV5-1 and TRBJ2-7, the complete variable domain is KAGVTQTPRYLIKTRGQQVTLSCSPISGHRSVSWYQQTPGQGLQFLFEYFSETQRNKGNFPGRFSGRQFSNSRSEMNVSTLELGDSALYLCASSFSGVSYEQYFGPGTRLTVT.